These 30 T cell receptor beta chains originate from one sample sequenced in a study of shared clonotypes between healthy human individuals. TCRdb keeps only in-frame clones here, not all; method: immunoSEQ multiplex PCR. The table lists millions of clones, more than 85% of them singletons. Sequencing was done on a sample of naive CD4+ T cells from PBMCs. As for subset: CD45RA+ positively selected. The origin of the receptors is a man aged 18 to 29 in good health. Some clones in this sample may be carry-over from other donors' samples.

A word on this clone: At the DNA level, this CDR3 is encoded by other sequences in the same sample as well. The chain joins TRBV5-1 to TRBJ2-1; 14 bases agree with TRBD2. Germline loops: CDR1 SGHRS, CDR2 YFSETQ. V lost 4 bases, J lost 7 bases, and 4 bases stayed unmatched. The CDR3 has 15 residues. The CDR3 here is CASSLGTSGRNEQFF. The CDR3 DNA is TGCGCCAGCAGCCTCGGGACTAGCGGGAGAAATGAGCAGTTCTTC. Drawing the rest from reference TRBV5-1 and TRBJ2-1, the complete variable domain is KAGVTQTPRYLIKTRGQQVTLSCSPISGHRSVSWYQQTPGQGLQFLFEYFSETQRNKGNFPGRFSGRQFSNSRSEMNVSTLELGDSALYLCASSLGTSGRNEQFFGPGTRLTVL.

This clone was detected once. The sample has other DNA sequences that encode this CDR3 too. Here the CDR3 DNA reads TGTGCCACCAGCAGAGGACGAGAGCAGTACTTC. This sequence encodes CATSRGREQYF. The chain combines TRBV15 with TRBJ2-7; no definite D call. Germline V gene sequence: CDR1 LNHNV, CDR2 YYDKDF (reference sequence). The CDR3 loop spans 11 amino acids. Trimming shortened V by 1 base and J by 7 bases, and 5 bases separated the two germline ends.

This chain joins TRBV18 and TRBJ1-1; possible D gene TRBD1, 5 bases. V was trimmed by 8 bases and J by 1 base, leaving 8 bases between them. Germline lookup yields CDR1 KGHSH and CDR2 LQKENI. This CDR3 is 12 amino acids long. CDR3 loop: CASRDRNTEAFF. CDR3 bases: TGTGCCAGCCGAGACAGGAACACTGAAGCTTTCTTT. The full variable domain, completed using reference TRBV18 and TRBJ1-1, is NAGVMQNPRHLVRRRGQEARLRCSPMKGHSHVYWYRQLPEEGLKFMVYLQKENIIDESGMPKERFSAEFPKEGPSILRIQQVVRGDSAAYFCASRDRNTEAFFGQGTRLTVV.

The V gene is TRBV5-1, the J gene TRBJ1-2; D may be TRBD1 (5 bases). V lost 0 bases, J lost 5 bases, and 14 bases lay in between. There are 15 residues in the CDR3. Germline assignment: CDR1 SGHRS and CDR2 YFSETQ. CDR3 bases: TGCGCCAGCAGCTTGGCTGGCGGGGCAGGGTATGGCTACACCTTC. As protein: CASSLAGGAGYGYTF.

This clone has just one count. The chain recombines TRBV7-8 with TRBJ2-7; TRBD1 is a possible D gene (6 bases). There are 14 residues in the CDR3. With 5 bases removed from V and 8 bases from J, the gap between germline ends came to 19 bases. Germline V lookup: CDR1 SGHVS, CDR2 FQNEAQ. CDR3 nucleotides: TGTGCCAGCAGCGAGACAGGAAAAGGGGAAAAGCAGTACTTC. This translates into CASSETGKGEKQYF. Full variable domain (outside the CDR3, taken from reference TRBV7-8 and TRBJ2-7): GAGVSQSPRYKVAKRGQDVALRCDPISGHVSLFWYQQALGQGPEFLTYFQNEAQLDKSGLPSDRFFAERPEGSVSTLKIQRTQQEDSAVYLCASSETGKGEKQYFGPGTRLTVT.

For this clone: This CDR3 is also generated by other DNA sequences in the sample. The rearrangement uses TRBV5-1 and TRBJ2-3; 8 nucleotides align to TRBD1. Germline assignment: CDR1 SGHRS and CDR2 YFSETQ. The CDR3 length is 14 residues. V was pared by 3 bases and J by 4 bases, with 4 bases of the junction left unmatched. DNA of the CDR3: TGCGCCAGCAGCTCTACAGGGGGAGCAGATACGCAGTATTTT. Its translation: CASSSTGGADTQYF.

The chain links TRBV7-2 to TRBJ1-1; 9 nucleotides match TRBD1. With V trimmed by 6 bases and J by 0 bases, 5 bases remained unmatched. The CDR3 covers 15 residues. CDR1 SGHTA and CDR2 FQGNSA come from the germline V gene. The CDR3 loop is CASRTRDRVNTEAFF. CDR3 nucleotides: TGTGCCAGCAGAACCCGGGACAGGGTGAACACTGAAGCTTTCTTT.

This clone occurred once. V and J are TRBV28 and TRBJ1-4, with 9 bases matching TRBD1. The CDR3 runs 15 residues. Germline loops: CDR1 MDHEN, CDR2 SYDVKM. With V trimmed by 0 bases and J by 7 bases, 3 bases remained unmatched. CDR3 loop: CASSLWDRGFEKLFF. In DNA, the CDR3 is TGTGCCAGCAGTTTATGGGACAGGGGATTTGAAAAACTGTTTTTT. The full variable domain, completed using reference TRBV28 and TRBJ1-4, is DVKVTQSSRYLVKRTGEKVFLECVQDMDHENMFWYRQDPGLGLRLIYFSYDVKMKEKGDIPEGYSVSREKKERFSLILESASTNQTSMYLCASSLWDRGFEKLFFGSGTQLSVL.

This sequence joins TRBV7-8 and TRBJ1-5; D not certain. Germline assignment: CDR1 SGHVS and CDR2 FQNEAQ. This CDR3 contains 15 residues. The ends were cut back, 5 bases at V and 4 bases at J, with 15 bases in the middle. The CDR3 region is CASSPERSVNQPQHF. In nucleotides, the CDR3 is TGTGCCAGCAGCCCTGAGCGTTCGGTGAATCAGCCCCAGCATTTT.

To note about this clone: Other DNA sequences within the sample encode an identical CDR3. The chain combines TRBV7-2 with TRBJ2-5; D remains unclear. The V end was cut by 2 bases, the J end by 5 bases, with 6 bases between. Germline assignment: CDR1 SGHTA and CDR2 FQGNSA. This CDR3 is built from 12 residues. The CDR3: CASSLSRETQYF. CDR3 sequence (DNA): TGTGCCAGCAGCTTATCCCGGGAGACCCAGTACTTC.

The chain has TRBV5-1 and TRBJ2-7; the match to TRBD2 covers 10 bases. Unmatched junction bases numbered 10, after V lost 0 bases and J lost 7 bases. This CDR3 region has 16 residues. Per germline, CDR1 SGHRS and CDR2 YFSETQ. CDR3: CASSLANLAGVEEQYF. The CDR3 coding sequence is TGCGCCAGCAGCTTGGCCAACCTAGCGGGAGTTGAAGAGCAGTACTTC.

In regard to this clone: Other DNA sequences of this sample code for an identical CDR3. As DNA, the CDR3 is TGTGCCAGCAGCTTAGTCGTCCGCACTGAAGCTTTCTTT. It specifies CASSLVVRTEAFF. The chain recombines TRBV11-2 with TRBJ1-1; no firm D call. The CDR3 covers 13 residues. Germline assignment: CDR1 SGHAT and CDR2 FQNNGV. Trimming cost V 1 base and J 4 bases, with 7 bases left between them.

CDR3 region: CASSEARSSGANVLTF. The CDR3 DNA reads TGTGCCAGCAGTGAAGCCCGGAGCTCTGGGGCCAACGTCCTGACTTTC. The chain links TRBV6-1 to TRBJ2-6; no firm D call. Germline assignment: CDR1 MNHNS and CDR2 SASEGT. V lost 0 bases and J lost 0, with 6 bases in between. CDR3 length equals 16 residues.

The chain links TRBV12-5 to TRBJ2-2; D is uncertain. V lost 4 bases, J lost 0 bases, and 6 bases lay in between. This CDR3 contains 14 residues. Looked up from germline, CDR1 is LGHNT and CDR2 is FRNRAP. This CDR3 is CASGSSTNTGELFF. CDR3 DNA sequence: TGTGCTAGTGGTTCCTCCACGAACACCGGGGAGCTGTTTTTT.

The genes are TRBV15 and TRBJ2-1; D perhaps matches TRBD2 (6 bases). The germline V gene has CDR1 LNHNV and CDR2 YYDKDF (reference sequence). The CDR3 runs to 15 residues. The V and J ends lost 4 bases and 5 bases respectively, with 15 bases between them. CDR3 DNA: TGTGCCACCAGCAAAAGGACTAAGGCCGACAATGAGCAGTTCTTC. It codes for CATSKRTKADNEQFF.

V is TRBV5-6 and J is TRBJ2-2; possible D gene TRBD2, 6 bases. The CDR3 loop spans 17 amino acids. Germline CDR1 reads SGHDT; CDR2 reads YYEEEE. Trimming stripped 1 base from V and 6 bases from J, with 19 bases between. The CDR3 DNA reads TGTGCCAGCAGCTTGAGTTTGGGAGGCGGGTTTTCCGGGGAGCTGTTTTTT. This codes for CASSLSLGGGFSGELFF.

DNA for the CDR3: TGTGCCAGCAGTTTATTCCTCGCGGGAGGGTTAGAGACCCAGTACTTC. Translation gives CASSLFLAGGLETQYF. The chain is built from TRBV28 and TRBJ2-5; 9 nucleotides match TRBD2. CDR1 MDHEN and CDR2 SYDVKM come from the germline V gene. This CDR3 has 16 amino acids. V shed 1 base and J 4 bases; nucleotides not matched to a gene: 7.

The V call is TRBV7-9, the J call TRBJ1-1; 11 nucleotides match TRBD1. CDR3 length: 13 residues. The germline V gene has CDR1 SEHNR and CDR2 FQNEAQ (reference sequence). V trimming: 8 bases; J trimming: 5 bases; junction bases outside the gene matches: 4. Written as DNA, the CDR3 is TGTGCCAGCGGGACAGGGGGGCGGACTGAAGCTTTCTTT. Translated: CASGTGGRTEAFF.

The CDR3 DNA sequence: TGTGCCAGCAGGACCGAAACGCAGTATTTT. This encodes CASRTETQYF. The rearrangement joins TRBV2 to TRBJ2-3; D gene unclear. CDR3 length: 10 residues. V was clipped by 6 bases and J by 9 bases, with 7 bases between them. The germline V gene has CDR1 SNHLY and CDR2 FYNNEI.

CDR3 sequence (DNA): TGTGCCAGCAGTCAGACAGGGTTGATGGAAAAACTGTTTTTT. It is translated as CASSQTGLMEKLFF. The chain combines TRBV28 with TRBJ1-4; 7 nucleotides match TRBD1. This CDR3 spans 14 amino acids. The germline gives CDR1 MDHEN, CDR2 SYDVKM. The junction had 8 bases not matched to a gene; V was cut back by 5 bases and J by 8 bases.

The J gene is TRBJ2-7, the V gene TRBV11-2, with D perhaps matching TRBD1 (5 bases). Trimming took 5 bases from V and 2 from J, leaving 10 bases between them. The germline gives CDR1 SGHAT, CDR2 FQNNGV. The CDR3 is 13 residues long. The CDR3 nucleotides are TGTGCCAGCAGCACTGACAGACCCTACGAGCAGTACTTC. Protein product: CASSTDRPYEQYF.

The V and J genes are TRBV4-3 and TRBJ2-1; possibly TRBD2 for D (5 bases). This CDR3 spans 17 amino acids. The germline V gene encodes CDR1 LGHNA and CDR2 YSLEER. V was shortened by 0 bases and J by 0 bases, with 12 bases between the two germline ends. The CDR3 sequence is CASSQELTSSSYNEQFF. The CDR3 DNA is TGCGCCAGCAGCCAAGAGCTAACTAGTAGCTCCTACAATGAGCAGTTCTTC.

The chain uses TRBV28 and TRBJ1-3; D ambiguous. This CDR3 contains 14 residues. CDR1 and CDR2 from the germline V gene are MDHEN and SYDVKM. Between the trimmed V and J ends, which lost 10 bases and 0 bases, there was a span of 13 bases. CDR3 DNA: TGTGCCACGACGGCGGGGAACTCTGGAAACACCATATATTTT. Protein sequence: CATTAGNSGNTIYF.

The CDR3 DNA sequence: TGTGCCATCAGTGGAAGTGGTGCGGGAGGCACAGATACGCAGTATTTT. Its protein product is CAISGSGAGGTDTQYF. This chain connects TRBV10-3 to TRBJ2-3; 7 bases agree with TRBD2. The V and J ends lost 4 bases and 1 base, in that order; junction bases with no gene match: 8. The length of the CDR3 is 16 residues. Germline CDR1 is ENHRY and CDR2 is SYGVKD.

A remark on this clone: This sample also contains other DNA sequences that code for the same CDR3. The chain carries TRBV5-4 and TRBJ2-3; 12 bases are shared with TRBD2. CDR1 and CDR2 from the germline V gene are SGHNT and YYREEE (reference sequence). Trimming removed 4 bases from V and 3 bases from J; junction bases left unmatched: 3. CDR3 length equals 15 residues. The CDR3 spells CASSPGLAGTDTQYF. The CDR3 DNA reads TGTGCCAGCAGCCCCGGACTAGCGGGAACAGATACGCAGTATTTT.

The chain joins TRBV27 to TRBJ2-3; D is undetermined. CDR1 MNHEY and CDR2 SMNVEV come from the germline V gene (reference sequence). This CDR3 has 14 residues. Between the trimmed V and J ends, which lost 2 bases and 6 bases, there was a span of 12 bases. The CDR3 DNA follows: TGTGCCAGCAGTTTACTCACGGGCCGGGATACGCAGTATTTT. Translation gives CASSLLTGRDTQYF.

The chain recombines TRBV30 with TRBJ2-1; 7 nucleotides line up with TRBD1. Per germline, CDR1 GTSNPN and CDR2 SVGIG (reference sequence). V was clipped by 1 base and J by 4 bases; unmatched bases: 4. The CDR3 contains 14 residues. CDR3 amino acids: CAWSETGAYNEQFF. In nucleotides, the CDR3 is TGTGCCTGGAGTGAAACAGGGGCGTACAATGAGCAGTTCTTC.

This clone came up a few times. J is TRBJ1-1 and V is TRBV14, with D unresolved. The CDR3 has 12 residues. CDR1 and CDR2 from the germline V gene are SGHDN and FVKESK. The V end lost 1 base, the J end lost 6 bases, and 6 bases lay between the germline ends. As DNA, the CDR3 is TGTGCCAGCAGCCAAGCCCGGGCTGAAGCTTTCTTT. This codes for CASSQARAEAFF.

This chain connects TRBV20-1 to TRBJ2-5; 7 bases line up with TRBD1. J gave up 3 bases and V 5 bases, and 0 bases lay outside the gene matches. In germline, CDR1 is DFQATT, CDR2 SNEGSKA (reference sequence). The CDR3 runs 11 residues. CDR3 DNA sequence: TGCAGTGCTGGACAGGAAGAGACCCAGTACTTC. Its protein is CSAGQEETQYF.

Turning to this clone: No DNA is shown, since the ends of the CDR3 on it are uncertain; the CDR3 is the one TCRdb lists. The genes are TRBV23-1 and TRBJ2-7. TRBV23-1 is an open reading frame whose function is uncertain. The CDR3 contains 17 residues when both ends are counted. This chain's CDR3 is CASSQFGPGGFAYEQYF.